This note documents a single T cell receptor (beta chain) sequence. Healthy adults negative for HIV, lacking recent acute infections or vaccinations, served as donors. The data are from a study of shared clonotypes between healthy human individuals. Assay used: immunoSEQ multiplex PCR; TCRdb lists only in-frame clones, some missing. This sample yields around 300,000 clones, of which roughly 84% are seen a single time; about 17% belongs to the top ten. Sequenced: memory CD8+ T cells sorted from blood. Sample subset: CD45RO+ cells pooled with CCR7-negative TemRA cells. This TCR derives from a man younger than 35 in good health.

CDR3 amino acids: CASSKVRGLDNSPLHF. In DNA, the CDR3 is TGTGCCAGCAGCAAAGTTAGGGGATTAGATAATTCACCCCTCCACTTT. This rearrangement joins TRBV21-1 to TRBJ1-6; the table's D call of TRBD1 was not tested on the DNA. TRBV21-1 is classified as a pseudogene. The CDR3 is 16 residues long.